This passage covers 17 T cell receptor beta chains from one sample sequenced in a study of post-analysis software for immune sequencing data (dated by TCRdb to the mid-2010s). Receptor amplification or capture employed PCR. Sequencing was performed on an Illumina HiSeq 2500. To reduce PCR and sequencing biases, unique molecular identifiers were built into the TCR beta cDNA libraries. The public sequencing data were trimmed at Q25 with fastp and processed into clonotypes with MiXCR by TCRdb, which kept only in-frame beta chains. Each record represents a unique CDR3 protein, reported with the most common genes and DNA among its rows. Within this sample are roughly 700,000 distinct CDR3 sequences, with 25% to 30% of them counted one time only. Approximately 0.6% of the sample comes from the top ten. What the study reported, not specific to this receptor: Patients showed significantly higher frequencies than controls for five TRBV segments, among them TRBV5-6, TRBV5-1 and TRBV20-1.

No cognate antigen is known for these TCRs. Input material: blood. Receptors originate from a girl aged 5-17 years with multiple sclerosis.

This clonotype came up a few times. The chain has TRBV7-2 and TRBJ1-2, with D possibly TRBD1 on 5 matching bases. V was shortened by 2 bases and J by 4 bases, with 20 bases between the two germline ends. CDR3 length: 17 amino acids. CDR1 is SGHTA, CDR2 FQGNSA, per germline. The chain's CDR3 is CASSLNPLGVKAYGYTF. The CDR3 DNA sequence: TGTGCCAGCAGCTTAAACCCCCTGGGGGTCAAGGCCTATGGCTACACCTTC.

This clonotype occurred a few times. The chain recombines TRBV29-1 with TRBJ2-1; no reliable D call. The germline V and J ends were trimmed by 5 bases and 4 bases, with 9 bases remaining between them. This CDR3 comprises 12 residues. Germline values: CDR1 SQVTM, CDR2 ANQGSEA. The CDR3 loop is CSVRDGYNEQFF. The CDR3 region has the DNA TGCAGCGTTCGCGACGGATACAATGAGCAGTTCTTC.

This clonotype was observed a few times. The chain couples TRBV5-1 to TRBJ2-7; 9 bases line up with TRBD2. This CDR3 is built from 18 residues. The V segment lost 0 bases and the J segment 0 bases; nucleotides outside the gene matches: 10. The germline gives CDR1 SGHRS, CDR2 YFSETQ. CDR3: CASSLAPAGGITSYEQYF. The CDR3 DNA follows: TGCGCCAGCAGCTTGGCCCCGGCGGGAGGGATTACCTCCTACGAGCAGTACTTC. Based on the CDR3 plus reference TRBV5-1 and TRBJ2-7, the full variable domain is KAGVTQTPRYLIKTRGQQVTLSCSPISGHRSVSWYQQTPGQGLQFLFEYFSETQRNKGNFPGRFSGRQFSNSRSEMNVSTLELGDSALYLCASSLAPAGGITSYEQYFGPGTRLTVT.

As for this clonotype: Germline is not matched at one junction end, which may reflect a read error. The chain recombines TRBV20-1 with TRBJ2-6; the D gene is possibly TRBD1 (6 bases). Germline values: CDR1 DFQATT, CDR2 SNEGSKA (reference sequence). The CDR3 length is 14 residues. The CDR3 sequence: CSARGGVGANVLTF. The CDR3 region has the DNA TGCAGTGCGAGAGGGGGAGTTGGGGCCAACGTCCTGACTTTC.

This clonotype was seen a few times. This chain uses TRBV5-6 with TRBJ1-1; possibly TRBD1 for D (5 bases). The CDR3 covers 15 residues. Looked up from germline, CDR1 is SGHDT and CDR2 is YYEEEE. V lost 1 base and J 4 bases, leaving 14 bases between the germline ends. CDR3 region: CASSLRGTTSTEAFF. The CDR3 DNA is TGTGCCAGCAGCTTGCGCGGGACGACGAGCACTGAAGCTTTCTTT.

Only a few counts were recorded for this clonotype. V usage is TRBV11-2 and J usage is TRBJ2-7; D possibly uses TRBD1 or TRBD2 (5 bases each). The CDR3 is made up of 15 amino acids. V dropped 1 base and J dropped 3 bases, with 13 bases sitting between them. The germline CDR1 and CDR2 sequences are SGHAT and FQNNGV. The CDR3 region is CASSLVGAGSYEQYF. CDR3 in DNA: TGTGCCAGCAGCTTAGTCGGGGCAGGGAGCTACGAGCAGTACTTC. The entire variable domain, with the rest obtained from reference TRBV11-2 and TRBJ2-7, is as follows: EAGVAQSPRYKIIEKRQSVAFWCNPISGHATLYWYQQILGQGPKLLIQFQNNGVVDDSQLPKDRFSAERLKGVDSTLKIQPAKLEDSAVYLCASSLVGAGSYEQYFGPGTRLTVT.

The chain employs TRBV12-3 or TRBV12-4 and TRBJ2-3; 7 nucleotides agree with TRBD2. Trimming at V came to 4 bases and at J to 7 bases, leaving 17 bases not matched to a gene. This CDR3 region has 17 residues. The CDR3 region is CASSSWVLAERHHTQYF. In DNA, the CDR3 is TGTGCCAGCAGTTCCTGGGTGCTAGCGGAAAGGCACCATACGCAGTATTTT.

CDR3 region: CASSLWKTDTQYF. CDR3 in DNA: TGTGCCAGCAGTTTGTGGAAGACAGATACGCAGTATTTT. This chain connects TRBV28 to TRBJ2-3; no clear D gene. Between the trimmed V and J ends, which lost 3 bases and 3 bases, there was a span of 7 bases. CDR1 and CDR2 (germline): MDHEN, SYDVKM. The CDR3 covers 13 residues.

The gene calls are TRBV6-2 or TRBV6-3 and TRBJ2-2; possibly TRBD1 or TRBD2 for D (5 bases each). CDR1 is MNHEY, CDR2 SVGEGT, per germline. V dropped 5 bases and J dropped 1 base, with 14 bases sitting between them. The CDR3 covers 16 residues. DNA of the CDR3: TGTGCCAGCAGTCCCCATGGGACGCAGAACACCGGGGAGCTGTTTTTT. It is translated as CASSPHGTQNTGELFF.

The table lists this clonotype with a few counts. The chain has TRBV7-9 and TRBJ2-1, with D tentatively TRBD2 (6 bases). V shed 5 bases and J shed 3 bases, with 11 bases lying between them. Germline V gene lookup returns CDR1 SEHNR and CDR2 FQNEAQ (reference sequence). The CDR3 consists of 14 residues. CDR3 amino acids: CASSTRDFYNEQFF. CDR3 bases: TGTGCCAGCAGCACCCGGGACTTCTACAATGAGCAGTTCTTC.

This clonotype occurred a few times. The V and J genes are TRBV4-1 and TRBJ2-7, with 8 bases lining up with TRBD1. CDR3 length: 15 amino acids. V was clipped by 3 bases and J by 0 bases; unmatched bases: 4. The germline V gene has CDR1 MGHRA and CDR2 YSYEKL. DNA of the CDR3: TGCGCCAGCAGCCATCCGGGACAGGCCTCCTACGAGCAGTACTTC. Residues: CASSHPGQASYEQYF.

This clonotype was counted only a few times. The chain recombines TRBV9 with TRBJ2-5; D is undetermined. CDR1 and CDR2 (germline): SGDLS, YYNGEE. There are 20 residues in the CDR3. V lost 0 bases and J lost 1, with 25 bases in between. Here the CDR3 DNA reads TGTGCCAGCAGCGTAGGAAGCATGGAGTTGGCCCTTCCTAGCCAAGAGACCCAGTACTTC. It codes for CASSVGSMELALPSQETQYF.

The chain carries TRBV7-8 and TRBJ2-2, with D uncertain. CDR3 length equals 15 residues. V lost 5 bases and J 6 bases, leaving 16 bases between the germline ends. From germline, CDR1 is SGHVS and CDR2 FQNEAQ. DNA for the CDR3: TGTGCCAGCAGCCCCCCTTTGGTAGTGGCCGGGGAGCTGTTTTTT. It yields the protein CASSPPLVVAGELFF.

The V call is TRBV6-2 or TRBV6-3, the J call TRBJ2-7; D remains ambiguous. The germline CDR1 and CDR2 sequences are MNHEY and SVGEGT. The CDR3 is made up of 12 amino acids. V was clipped by 1 base and J by 6 bases, with 7 bases between them. Here the CDR3 reads CASSYWSGEQYF. CDR3 sequence (DNA): TGTGCCAGCAGTTACTGGTCAGGCGAGCAGTACTTC.

V usage is TRBV5-5 and J usage is TRBJ2-5, with D maybe TRBD1 (5 bases). Per the germline V gene, CDR1 is SGHKS and CDR2 is YYEKEE (reference sequence). V lost 0 bases and J 1 base, leaving 13 bases between the germline ends. The CDR3 is 16 residues long. The DNA of the CDR3 is TGTGCCAGCAGCTTGGAATATTGGACATTCCAAGAGACCCAGTACTTC. Its translation is CASSLEYWTFQETQYF. Supplemented by reference TRBV5-5 and TRBJ2-5, the full variable domain reads DAGVTQSPTHLIKTRGQQVTLRCSPISGHKSVSWYQQVLGQGPQFIFQYYEKEERGRGNFPDRFSARQFPNYSSELNVNALLLGDSALYLCASSLEYWTFQETQYFGPGTRLLVL.

For this clonotype: Just one base apart from a much larger clone, this may be a read error. The genes are TRBV12-3 or TRBV12-4 and TRBJ2-3; D remains ambiguous. The CDR3 extends over 13 amino acids. In DNA, the CDR3 is TGTGCCAGCGGTTTTAATCCCCCAGATACGCAGTATTTT. As protein: CASGFNPPDTQYF.

To note about this clonotype: At one end, the junction sequence differs from germline, possibly due to a read error. The V call is TRBV15, the J call TRBJ2-3; a weak D match, TRBD1 (6 bases). This CDR3 spans 16 amino acids. Germline V CDR1 and CDR2: LNHNV, YYDKDF (reference sequence). CDR3 loop: CATSTLRQASTDTRYF. CDR3 bases: TGTGCCACCAGCACCCTTCGACAGGCTTCCACAGATACGCGGTATTTT.